This T cell receptor (beta chain) was sequenced for a study of OX40 agonist ivuxolimab in advanced cancers. Study results and caveats: On average, CD8+ T cells had more expanded clones than CD4+.

Autoimmune disease history or systemic immunosuppression barred patients. TCRdb keeps only in-frame clones here, not all; method: immunoSEQ multiplex PCR. The sample has about 67,000 clones, around 84% seen once. The CDR3 is 15 residues long. V gave up 2 bases and J gave up 6 bases, with 15 bases separating them. CDR1 and CDR2 from the germline V gene are SGHRS and YFSETQ. As for this clone: Its target is not known.

This specimen was CD4+ or CD8+ T cells sorted from blood, taken in a trial of the OX40 agonist ivuxolimab. V gene TRBV5-1 combines with J gene TRBJ2-1, with D possibly being TRBD1 or TRBD2 (5 bases each). The receptor was derived from an adult with an advanced solid tumor such as melanoma, head and neck, liver or kidney cancer. CDR3 amino acids: CASSFGGGAGNEQFF. The CDR3 DNA follows: TGCGCCAGCAGCTTTGGGGGTGGGGCGGGCAATGAGCAGTTCTTC.